The following is a TCR beta chain sequence with its context. Its antigen is unidentified. Produced via immunoSEQ multiplex PCR; TCRdb's table is partial and in-frame only. The table includes around 190,000 clones, about 91% detected once. This sample was included in a study of T cell responses to AZD1222 COVID-19 vaccine. Study-wide background: Second-dose timings of about 4 or about 12 weeks were pooled. Study-wide findings and caveats: Baseline serology detected seropositivity in only 5 or 6 AZD1222 recipients. As reported, nearly half of all spike-specific TCRs target variant regions that are unmutated. With two AZD1222 doses given, Spike-specific TCR breadth and depth both rose.

The sequence was obtained from an adult in good health. The sequences come from peripheral blood, collected on day 0 of AZD1222 vaccination.

The CDR3 nucleotides are TGTGCCAGCAGCCCGCGGGAGCACGAGCAGTACTTC. Its translation is CASSPREHEQYF. This chain joins TRBV7-8 and TRBJ2-7; 7 bases are shared with TRBD2. CDR3 size: 12 residues. Germline CDR1 reads SGHVS; CDR2 reads FQNEAQ. The J segment lost 5 bases and the V segment lost 5 bases, leaving 3 bases of the junction unmatched.